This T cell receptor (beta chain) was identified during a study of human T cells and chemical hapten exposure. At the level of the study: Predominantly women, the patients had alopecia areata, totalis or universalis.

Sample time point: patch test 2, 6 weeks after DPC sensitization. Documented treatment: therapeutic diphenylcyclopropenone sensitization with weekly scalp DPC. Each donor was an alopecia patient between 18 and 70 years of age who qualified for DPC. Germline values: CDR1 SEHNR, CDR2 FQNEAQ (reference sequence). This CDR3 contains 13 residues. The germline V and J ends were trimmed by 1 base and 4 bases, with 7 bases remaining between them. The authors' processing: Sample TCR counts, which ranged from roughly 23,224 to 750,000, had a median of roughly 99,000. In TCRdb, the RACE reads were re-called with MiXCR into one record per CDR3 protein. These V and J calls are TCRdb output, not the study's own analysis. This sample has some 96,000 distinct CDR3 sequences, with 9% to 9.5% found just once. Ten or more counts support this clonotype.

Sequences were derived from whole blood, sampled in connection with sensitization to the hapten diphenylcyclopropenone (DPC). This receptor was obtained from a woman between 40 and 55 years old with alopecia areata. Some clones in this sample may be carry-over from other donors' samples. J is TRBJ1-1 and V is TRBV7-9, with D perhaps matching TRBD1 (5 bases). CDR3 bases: TGTGCCAGCAGCTTAGAGCAGGGCACTGAAGCTTTCTTT. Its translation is CASSLEQGTEAFF.